These 9 T cell receptor beta chains were all obtained from the same sample, sequenced in a study of PD-L1 blockade in urothelial cancer. This table comes from immunoSEQ multiplex PCR, and its TCRdb copy is limited to in-frame clones, with some not included. Of 29,000 or so clones listed, 84% were seen once; the top ten hold about 3%. The time point: peripheral blood 6 weeks after treatment start. The input for sequencing was PBMCs, taken around atezolizumab (anti-PD-L1) treatment. The receptors shown here come from a man between 65 and 85 years old with urothelial cancer.

The J gene is TRBJ2-1, the V gene TRBV5-1, with D possibly being TRBD2 (6 bases). The CDR3 has 18 residues. Germline loops: CDR1 SGHRS, CDR2 YFSETQ. V was shortened by 3 bases and J by 2 bases, with 21 bases between the two germline ends. CDR3 nucleotide sequence: TGCGCCAGCAGCTCTGTCCCCCGGGACTCTCTAACCTACAATGAGCAGTTCTTC. Its translation: CASSSVPRDSLTYNEQFF.

The chain is built from TRBV7-7 and TRBJ1-4; 9 bases are a match to TRBD1. V lost 5 bases to trimming and J lost 8 bases; unmatched junction nucleotides: 12. The CDR3 has 16 residues. Germline CDR1 and CDR2: SSHAT and FNYEAQ (reference sequence). The CDR3 is CASSVPGTGRGEKLFF. DNA for the CDR3: TGTGCCAGCAGCGTTCCCGGGACAGGGAGGGGAGAAAAACTGTTTTTT.

This rearrangement joins TRBV5-3 to TRBJ2-2, with 7 bases matching TRBD2. TRBV5-3 counts as an open reading frame of uncertain function. This CDR3 comprises 12 residues. CDR3 bases: TGTGCGGACGCGGGAGATCACGGGGAGCTGTTTTTT. Amino acid sequence: CADAGDHGELFF.

This chain joins TRBV28 and TRBJ1-5, with unresolved D. The germline V gene has CDR1 MDHEN and CDR2 SYDVKM. Between the trimmed V and J ends, which lost 7 bases and 2 bases, there was a span of 12 bases. The CDR3 consists of 14 residues. The CDR3 here is CASTGQWGNQPQHF. As DNA, the CDR3 is TGTGCCAGCACAGGCCAATGGGGCAATCAGCCCCAGCATTTT.

This chain joins TRBV6-1 and TRBJ2-7, with D possibly matching TRBD2 (6 bases). Trimming left V 8 bases short and J 5 bases short, with 16 bases between. Germline V CDR1 and CDR2: MNHNS, SASEGT. This CDR3 is 13 amino acids long. In DNA form, the CDR3 reads TGTGCCAGCGGAAAGGAGGGGTACGACGAGCAGTACTTC. Encoded protein: CASGKEGYDEQYF.

Of note for this clone: The DNA is left out, because the CDR3 cannot be placed on it with certainty; the CDR3 is given as TCRdb lists it. The V call is TRBV19, the J call TRBJ2-5; the table's D call, TRBD2, was not checked against the DNA. Both ends counted, the CDR3 spans 14 residues. Germline lookup yields CDR1 LNHDA and CDR2 SQIVND (reference sequence). This chain's CDR3 is CAVGPGGRSETQYF.

The chain recombines TRBV7-3 with TRBJ2-6, with D possibly being TRBD2 (5 bases). Germline V gene sequence: CDR1 SGHTA, CDR2 FQGTGA. This CDR3 has 16 amino acids. With 2 bases removed from V and 0 bases from J, the gap between germline ends came to 8 bases. CDR3 sequence: CASSLYGISGANVLTF. For the CDR3, the DNA is TGTGCCAGCAGCTTATACGGGATCTCTGGGGCCAACGTCCTGACTTTC. Drawing the rest from reference TRBV7-3 and TRBJ2-6, the complete variable domain is GAGVSQTPSNKVTEKGKYVELRCDPISGHTALYWYRQSLGQGPEFLIYFQGTGAADDSGLPNDRFFAVRPEGSVSTLKIQRTERGDSAVYLCASSLYGISGANVLTFGAGSRLTVL.

The V gene is TRBV5-4, the J gene TRBJ2-5; 9 nucleotides line up with TRBD1. Germline lookup yields CDR1 SGHNT and CDR2 YYREEE (reference sequence). The junction had 6 bases not matched to a gene; V was cut back by 4 bases and J by 2 bases. The CDR3 consists of 15 residues. The CDR3 DNA is TGTGCCAGCAGCACTAAGACAGGGGGACAAGAGACCCAGTACTTC. Its protein is CASSTKTGGQETQYF.

This chain joins TRBV7-2 and TRBJ1-2; D remains ambiguous. V dropped 1 base and J dropped 2 bases, with 5 bases sitting between them. The CDR3 loop spans 13 amino acids. CDR1 and CDR2 (germline): SGHTA, FQGNSA. The CDR3 DNA reads TGTGCCAGCAGCTTAGAACAGAACTATGGCTACACCTTC. Translating it yields CASSLEQNYGYTF.